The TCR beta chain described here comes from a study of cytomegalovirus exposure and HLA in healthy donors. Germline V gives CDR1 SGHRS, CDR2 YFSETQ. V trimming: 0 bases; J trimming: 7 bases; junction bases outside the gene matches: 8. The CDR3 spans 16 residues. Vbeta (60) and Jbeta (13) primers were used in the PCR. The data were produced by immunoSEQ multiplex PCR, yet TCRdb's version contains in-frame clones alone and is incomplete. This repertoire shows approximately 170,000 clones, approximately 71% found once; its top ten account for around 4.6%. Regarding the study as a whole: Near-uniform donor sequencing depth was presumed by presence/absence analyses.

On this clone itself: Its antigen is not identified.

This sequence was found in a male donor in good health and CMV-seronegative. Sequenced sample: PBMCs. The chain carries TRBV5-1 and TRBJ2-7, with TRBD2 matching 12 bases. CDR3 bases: TGCGCCAGCAGCTTGGCCGCGACTAGCGGGAGTGATGAGCAGTACTTC. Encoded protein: CASSLAATSGSDEQYF.